The text below deals with one TCR beta chain. The specificity of this receptor is unknown. The data are from a study of T cell responses to AZD1222 COVID-19 vaccine (dated by TCRdb to about 2021). For the study in its entirety: A total of approximately 240 trial participants underwent TCR sequencing, of whom about 200 had received two doses of AZD1222 and some 26 had received two doses of the MenACWY control vaccine. Enrollment into the trials was organized by age into subgroups of 18-55, 56-69 and 70-plus years, and those subgroups contained around 150, 28 and 57 TCR-sequenced participants, respectively.

The meaning of the sample's time point label: baseline before first vaccination. Vaccinee samples were obtained from the UK trials COV001 and COV002, which included a single-blind randomized controlled phase 2/3 trial of AZD1222 (ChAdOx1 nCoV-19) in healthy adults. For TCRbeta chain sequencing, PBMC samples were collected from trial participants at day 0 and at day 28 after the second dose. The CDR3 regions of human TCRbeta chains were analyzed by immunosequencing. The authors' analysis ran thus. TCRs in the repertoires were compared against a reference library of SARS-CoV-2-specific TCRs that had been generated with the MIRA antigen-specificity platform. Breadth was defined as the fraction of unique TCRs that were SARS-CoV-2-associated. Depth was defined as the fraction of total T cells that were SARS-CoV-2-associated. Using the MIRA data, each spike-specific TCR was assigned both to the spike region to which the TCR was reactive and to a CD4 or CD8 class. Log10-transformed breadth and depth values were compared by one-way ANOVA with Sidak's multiple comparisons tests. Imported from immuneACCESS, the table was reduced by TCRdb to in-frame sequences with V and J called. These copies leave out some clones; in studies compared against another copy, an unresolved V gene accounts for under half, and the cause of the remainder is not known. The V and J calls and clone size are taken from that table; D and trimming were inferred from the DNA. This sample's records show about 140,000 clones. Of the sample, roughly 2% falls within the top ten clones.

General findings and caveats noted by the study authors: Participants were mostly white British, with more females than males. The authors suggested clonal diversity may have been underestimated. In the small 56-69-year group, the increase in depth fell short of significance, most likely because of low power. Vaccine-associated CD4 TCRs spanned the whole spike protein, with dominant responses in regions 160-218 and 743-854. A significant rise in spike-specific TCR breadth and depth was observed after two AZD1222 doses relative to day 0 and relative to MenACWY recipients. Because no day 14 peak-response samples were available, the repertoires could be characterized only after the peak T cell response. Only five to seven AZD1222 recipients were SARS-CoV-2 seropositive at baseline, limiting conclusions about previously exposed vaccinees. Reportedly, close to half of the unique spike-specific TCRs recognized epitopes lying outside the regions that are mutated in the B.1.351 and B.1.1.7 variants.

Sequenced sample: peripheral blood. The TCR was taken from an adult in good health.

The nucleotides are TGTGCCAGCAGTTGGAGGGGGGCACCCGAGCAGTACTTC. Its protein reads: CASSWRGAPEQYF. The chain is encoded by TRBV6-2 or TRBV6-3 joined to TRBJ2-7; the D gene could be either TRBD1 or TRBD2, each agreeing at 6 bases. The CDR3 holds 13 amino acids from the cysteine to the phenylalanine. The DNA shown is the 39-base CDR3, in frame from base 1. V and J are truncated by 4 bases and 6 bases respectively, leaving an intervening sequence of 13 bases. The germline V gene sets CDR1 to MNHEY and CDR2 to SVGEGT.